The 6 T cell receptor beta chains below all came from one sample that was sequenced in a study of CD8 T cells in Susac syndrome. Random hexamers were used to reverse transcribe about 0.5 to 1 ug of RNA. MiXCR, run by TCRdb on the immunoSEQ multiplex PCR reads, gives a single entry per CDR3 protein. The sample includes some 120,000 distinct CDR3 sequences, roughly 94% of them seen just once. Material for sequencing was CD4+ T cells from PBMCs. The receptors originated from a human donor with multiple sclerosis.

This clonotype turned up a few times. This chain links TRBV7-9 with TRBJ2-7, with D tentatively TRBD1 or TRBD2 (5 bases each). V was clipped by 3 bases and J by 0 bases, with 9 bases between them. CDR1 and CDR2 from the germline V gene are SEHNR and FQNEAQ (reference sequence). This CDR3 is built from 14 residues. CDR3 region: CASSFQGPSYEQYF. DNA of the CDR3: TGTGCCAGCAGCTTTCAGGGACCCTCCTACGAGCAGTACTTC.

The chain joins TRBV20-1 to TRBJ2-2, with 7 bases matching TRBD2. V was pared by 0 bases and J by 7 bases, with 14 bases of the junction left unmatched. CDR3 length equals 17 residues. Per the germline V gene, CDR1 is DFQATT and CDR2 is SNEGSKA (reference sequence). The CDR3 is CSARDSREGSGLGELFF. The CDR3 DNA reads as TGCAGTGCTAGAGATTCGAGGGAGGGTAGCGGCCTCGGGGAGCTGTTTTTT.

This chain links TRBV27 with TRBJ2-7; D uncertain. V was cut by 5 bases and J by 3 bases, with 17 bases left in between. Germline loops: CDR1 MNHEY, CDR2 SMNVEV (reference sequence). The CDR3 is made up of 15 amino acids. CDR3 in amino acids: CASSLLGLDYYEQYF. Here the CDR3 DNA reads TGTGCCAGCAGTCTCCTGGGTCTCGATTACTACGAGCAGTACTTC.

The chain links TRBV29-1 to TRBJ2-5; D uncertain. The CDR3 consists of 12 residues. The germline V gene has CDR1 SQVTM and CDR2 ANQGSEA. In nucleotides, the CDR3 is TGCTCACTTCGGAAAGTGGGAGAGACCCAGTACTTC. Its translation: CSLRKVGETQYF.

The genes are TRBV20-1 and TRBJ2-7; 8 bases agree with TRBD1. Germline V CDR1 and CDR2: DFQATT, SNEGSKA (reference sequence). V trimming: 5 bases; J trimming: 0 bases; junction bases outside the gene matches: 6. The CDR3 runs to 14 residues. The CDR3 reads CSAPRQGSSYEQYF. The CDR3 DNA reads TGCAGTGCTCCGCGACAGGGGAGCTCCTACGAGCAGTACTTC.

The J gene is TRBJ2-2, the V gene TRBV2; D may be TRBD2 (6 bases). Between the trimmed V and J ends, which lost 6 bases and 1 base, there was a span of 12 bases. This CDR3 has 15 amino acids. CDR1 is SNHLY, CDR2 FYNNEI, per germline. The CDR3 protein is CASSRDSGNTGELFF. The CDR3 region has the DNA TGTGCCAGCAGCCGGGACTCAGGGAACACCGGGGAGCTGTTTTTT.